The clone carrying this TCR beta chain has at least ten counts. The antigen is undetermined. The sample comes from a study of identical twins. Study results and caveats: There is a chance that invariant MAIT and iNKT cells partially muddied zero-insertion analyses.

One entry per CDR3 protein results from TCRdb running MiXCR on the 5' RACE reads. Among 250,000 or so distinct CDR3 sequences listed, roughly 12% were seen once. CDR1 LNHNV and CDR2 YYDKDF come from the germline V gene (reference sequence). Trimming shortened V by 1 base and J by 1 base, and 4 bases separated the two germline ends. The CDR3 length is 14 residues. These sequences were also reported in another study, on yellow fever vaccine responses in identical twins.

The J gene is TRBJ2-2, the V gene TRBV15; D not certain. This TCR derives from a woman aged 18-30 years in good health. Input material: memory (CD45RO+) T cells sorted from blood. CDR3 sequence reads: CATSRGLNTGELFF. CDR3 coding DNA: TGTGCCACCAGCAGAGGTCTGAACACCGGGGAGCTGTTTTTT.